What follows is one T cell receptor (beta chain) and its context. What it binds is not known. The sample originates from a study of cytomegalovirus exposure and HLA in healthy donors. For the study at large: Assignment to the Caucasian-associated ancestry cluster applied to more than 75% of the approximately 400 genotyped donors.

The primer mix had 60 Vbeta and 13 Jbeta primers. Only in-frame clones appear in the TCRdb table, and some are missing; sequencing was by immunoSEQ multiplex PCR. The top ten clones hold 0.9% to 1.1% of a sample with about 160,000 clones, roughly 79% of them seen once. The study's findings and limits: Earlier analysis yielded a pattern in which most TCR beta V segments were productive about 87% or about 30% of the time. Sequence variants that were highly shared formed a cluster that was likely a sequencing artifact. A later analysis found common viral pathogens apparently linked to several of the most significant clusters.

Sequencing was performed on PBMCs. This clonotype was sampled from a woman aged 40 to 55 in good health and CMV-seronegative.

The CDR3 DNA is TGTGCTAGTGGTTTTGGTCCGGAGGGCTACACCTTC. This encodes CASGFGPEGYTF. This sequence joins TRBV12-5 and TRBJ1-2; D is unclear. Trimming removed 3 bases at V and 8 bases at J, with 10 bases between. CDR1 and CDR2 (germline): LGHNT, FRNRAP. The CDR3 covers 12 residues.